This T cell receptor beta chain was retrieved from a study of identical twins. Study-wide findings and caveats: The study reached conclusions through statistical analysis that was cross-sectional, not following the same donors.

V was trimmed by 1 base and J by 9 bases, leaving 14 bases between them. This CDR3 is 14 amino acids long. The V gene's germline CDR1 is SGHRS and CDR2 YFSETQ. MiXCR, run by TCRdb on the 5' RACE reads, gives a single entry per CDR3 protein. The profile shows more than 350,000 distinct CDR3 sequences, 9% of them singletons. In regard to this clonotype: Its antigen is not known.

The TCR sequence derives from a woman aged 45-59 years in good health. The specimen was naive T cells sorted from blood. V usage is TRBV5-1 and J usage is TRBJ2-1, with unresolved D. CDR3 loop: CASSLRVGVIEQFF. The CDR3, as DNA: TGCGCCAGCAGCTTGAGGGTGGGTGTAATTGAGCAGTTCTTC. The full variable domain, rest sourced from reference TRBV5-1 and TRBJ2-1, is KAGVTQTPRYLIKTRGQQVTLSCSPISGHRSVSWYQQTPGQGLQFLFEYFSETQRNKGNFPGRFSGRQFSNSRSEMNVSTLELGDSALYLCASSLRVGVIEQFFGPGTRLTVL.